This TCR beta chain was recovered during a study of shared T cell receptors in the human thymus. V dropped 1 base and J dropped 0 bases, with 13 bases sitting between them. This CDR3 comprises 16 residues. Germline loops: CDR1 SGHAT, CDR2 FQNNGV. Repertoires were generated with immunoSEQ multiplex PCR, while TCRdb's copy carries only in-frame clones and drops some. The profile shows just under 550,000 clones, more than 75% of them singletons. These data were also filed under a second study, of human thymus T cells. That report adds: Thymus was obtained from resections taken during corrective heart surgery.

Sequencing was performed on thymocytes. This chain connects TRBV11-2 to TRBJ2-7, with a possible D match to TRBD1 (6 bases). This clonotype was sampled from a boy under two years old with a congenital heart defect. The CDR3: CASSLVVRTVSYEQYF. CDR3 nucleotides: TGTGCCAGCAGCTTAGTAGTGCGGACAGTCTCCTACGAGCAGTACTTC.